Listed below are T cell receptor beta chains from one sample, sequenced in a study of graft-versus-host responses after intestinal transplantation. These receptors have no identified antigens. Sequencing was performed with immunoSEQ multiplex PCR; in TCRdb, only in-frame clones are kept and a portion is missing. Here the sample spans approximately 80,000 clones, 85% to 90% being singletons. The specimen comprised unstimulated CD4+ T cells sorted from spleen or lymph node cells, sampled before intestinal transplant. The receptors here all came from a human donor who received an intestinal transplant. CDR3s include the opening cysteine and the closing phenylalanine or tryptophan. A D gene is named only where the DNA matches it firmly. Clone size appears in some rows only: once, few, many, or a class for an expanded clone.

>TRBD1|TRBJ1-3|few|TRBV10-3
CATRAPGQGEGTIYF
TGTGCCACGAGGGCTCCGGGACAGGGGGAAGGCACCATATATTTT
>.|TRBJ2-1|.|TRBV27
CASSRTSNEQFF
TGTGCCAGCAGTCGCACATCCAATGAGCAGTTCTTC
>.|TRBJ1-4|.|TRBV5-4
CASSSEGFQEKLFF
TGTGCCAGCAGCTCCGAGGGCTTCCAGGAAAAACTGTTTTTT
>TRBD1|TRBJ2-7|.|TRBV7-9
CASSPRDRSYEQYF
TGTGCCAGCAGCCCAAGGGACAGATCCTACGAGCAGTACTTC
>TRBD1|TRBJ2-1|.|TRBV5-1
CASSLSYSWDRGRIEQFF
TGCGCCAGCAGCTTGTCTTATTCCTGGGACAGGGGGCGGATTGAGCAGTTCTTC
>.|TRBJ1-2|few|TRBV28
CASSPLQTDYGYTF
TGTGCCAGCAGTCCACTCCAGACAGACTATGGCTACACCTTC
>TRBD2|TRBJ2-1|.|TRBV5-1
CASSWGGLLNEQFF
TGCGCCAGCAGCTGGGGGGGACTGCTCAATGAGCAGTTCTTC
>.|TRBJ1-5|.|TRBV10-2
CASSEQGMQPQHF
TGCGCCAGCAGTGAGCAGGGAATGCAGCCCCAGCATTTT
>.|TRBJ2-1|.|TRBV5-1
CASSLGVGGTQPPGEQFF
TGCGCCAGCAGCTTGGGGGTCGGGGGGACACAACCCCCCGGGGAGCAGTTCTTC
>.|TRBJ2-2|.|TRBV5-1
CASSSRGGELFF
TGCGCCAGCAGCTCCAGGGGCGGGGAGCTGTTTTTT
>TRBD2|TRBJ2-5|few|TRBV19
CASSVSGRAETQYF
TGTGCCAGTAGTGTTAGCGGGAGGGCGGAGACCCAGTACTTC
>TRBD1|TRBJ2-7|.|TRBV5-6
CASSLGQGGYEQYF
TGTGCCAGCAGCCTGGGACAGGGGGGGTACGAGCAGTACTTC
>.|TRBJ1-2|.|TRBV11-2
CASSPTQGPYGYTF
TGTGCCAGCAGCCCAACACAGGGCCCCTATGGCTACACCTTC
>.|TRBJ1-2|.|TRBV7-9
CASSLGEEFVDYGYTF
TGTGCCAGCAGCTTAGGGGAGGAGTTTGTGGACTATGGCTACACCTTC
>.|TRBJ1-2|.|TRBV28
CASSLGGAYGYTF
TGTGCCAGCAGTTTGGGCGGGGCCTATGGCTACACCTTC
>TRBD2|TRBJ2-3|.|TRBV2
CASITGLAGGPDTQYF
TGTGCCAGCATTACGGGACTAGCGGGAGGGCCAGATACGCAGTATTTT
>TRBD1|TRBJ1-1|.|TRBV10-3
CAIRIDRATTEAFF
TGTGCCATCAGAATTGACAGGGCGACCACTGAAGCTTTCTTT
>.|TRBJ1-4|.|TRBV6-5
CASRGGVEGEKLFF
TGTGCCAGCCGGGGGGGGGTGGAAGGGGAAAAACTGTTTTTT
>.|TRBJ2-7|.|TRBV6-4
CASSPSQDYEQYF
TGTGCCAGCAGTCCCTCACAGGACTACGAGCAGTACTTC
>.|TRBJ1-1|.|TRBV25-1
CASSSHRDGEAFF
TGTGCCAGCAGTTCCCACAGGGACGGGGAGGCTTTCTTT
>.|TRBJ1-1|.|TRBV2
CATSGDTEAFF
TGTGCCACCTCAGGGGACACTGAAGCTTTCTTT
>TRBD2|TRBJ2-1|.|TRBV10-3
CAISESSMGLAGSSSYNEQFF
TGTGCCATCAGTGAGTCGAGTATGGGACTAGCGGGGTCGAGCTCCTACAATGAGCAGTTCTTC
>.|TRBJ2-3|once|TRBV5-1
CASSLRGGEDTQYF
TGCGCCAGCAGCTTGAGAGGGGGGGAAGATACGCAGTATTTT
>TRBD1|TRBJ2-7|.|TRBV18
CASSRDRGAMYEQYF
TGTGCCAGCTCACGTGACAGGGGAGCCATGTACGAGCAGTACTTC
>.|TRBJ2-3|.|TRBV7-3
CASSPDRRTEADTQYF
TGTGCCAGCAGCCCCGACCGCCGGACAGAGGCAGATACGCAGTATTTT
>TRBD1|TRBJ1-4|.|TRBV6-5
CASSSSGQGLILFF
TGTGCCAGCAGTTCCTCCGGACAGGGATTGATCTTGTTTTTT
>TRBD1|TRBJ1-1|.|TRBV28
CASSFIRGLTNTEAFF
TGTGCCAGCAGTTTCATCAGGGGGCTGACGAACACTGAAGCTTTCTTT
>.|TRBJ2-7|.|TRBV28
CASSFPRQSSYEQYF
TGTGCCAGCAGTTTCCCGAGACAGTCGTCCTACGAGCAGTACTTC